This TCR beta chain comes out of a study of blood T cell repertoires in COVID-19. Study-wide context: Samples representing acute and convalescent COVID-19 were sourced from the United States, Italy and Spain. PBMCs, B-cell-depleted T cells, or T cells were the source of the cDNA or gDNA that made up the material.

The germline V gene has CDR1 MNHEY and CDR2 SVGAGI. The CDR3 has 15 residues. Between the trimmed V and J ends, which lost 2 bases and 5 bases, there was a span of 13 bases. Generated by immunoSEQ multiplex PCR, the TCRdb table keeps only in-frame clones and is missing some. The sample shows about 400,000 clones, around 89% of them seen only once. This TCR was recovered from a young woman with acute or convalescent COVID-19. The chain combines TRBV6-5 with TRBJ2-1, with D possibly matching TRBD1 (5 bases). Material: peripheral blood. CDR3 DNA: TGTGCCAGCAGTTACATGGCAGGGCTAAACAATGAGCAGTTCTTC. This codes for CASSYMAGLNNEQFF.